Sequencing of this T cell receptor beta chain was carried out in a study of identical twins. Points from the study as a whole: In beta out-of-frame sequences, the excess sharing between twins was weaker.

Germline CDR1 and CDR2: SQVTM and ANQGSEA. V lost 8 bases to trimming and J lost 6 bases; unmatched junction nucleotides: 11. The CDR3 runs to 15 residues. This clonotype came up many times. Antigen specificity is unknown. From the 5' RACE reads, TCRdb called clonotypes with MiXCR, one entry per CDR3 protein. The table has just under 650,000 distinct CDR3 sequences, about 7% seen once; the top ten hold 1.6%. These data were also filed under a second study, of yellow fever vaccine responses in identical twins.

Sequences were obtained from PBMCs. The clonotype comes from a woman aged 18 to 35 in good health. The chain combines TRBV29-1 with TRBJ2-1; 12 nucleotides match TRBD2. The CDR3 spells CSTREASGGVNEQFF. As DNA, the CDR3 is TGCAGCACTCGGGAAGCTAGCGGGGGGGTCAATGAGCAGTTCTTC.